This paragraph covers one T cell receptor beta chain sequence. Germline V CDR1 and CDR2: MNHEY, SVGAGI. The CDR3 contains 13 residues. V was pared by 11 bases and J by 8 bases, with 11 bases of the junction left unmatched. This sample is drawn from a study of T cell repertoires in cytomegalovirus infection. TCRdb reprocessed the reads via MiXCR and lists one record per CDR3 protein. The sample has around 190,000 distinct CDR3 sequences, approximately 14% seen once; the top ten hold 25% to 30%. The receptor comes from a human donor in good health (CMV status not recorded). Some clones in this sample may be carry-over from other donors' samples. Sequencing used PBMCs. The chain recombines TRBV6-5 with TRBJ2-1; 8 bases align to TRBD2. CDR3: CAVGTRPSDEQFF. The CDR3 bases are TGTGCCGTTGGGACTAGGCCTTCTGATGAGCAGTTCTTC.